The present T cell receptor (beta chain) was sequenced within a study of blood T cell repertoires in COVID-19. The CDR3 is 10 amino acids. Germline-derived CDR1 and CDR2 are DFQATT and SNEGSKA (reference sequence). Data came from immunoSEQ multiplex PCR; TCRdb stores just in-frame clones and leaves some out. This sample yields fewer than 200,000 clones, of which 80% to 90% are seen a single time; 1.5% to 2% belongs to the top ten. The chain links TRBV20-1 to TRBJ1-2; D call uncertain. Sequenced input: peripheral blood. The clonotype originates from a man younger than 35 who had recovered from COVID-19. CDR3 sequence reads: CTAASGGYTF. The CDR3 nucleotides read TGCACCGCCGCCAGTGGTGGCTACACCTTC.